This TCR beta chain was captured by sequencing in a study of T-cell memory formation after mild COVID-19. Findings and caveats of the study: Day 15 to 85 contracting clones showed balanced CD4/CD8; later expanders leaned CD4+.

UMIs and sample barcodes were carried by the TCR alpha and TCR beta cDNA libraries that 5'RACE produced using constant-segment primers. TCRdb redid the calling of the 5' RACE reads with MiXCR, one entry per CDR3 protein. The repertoire holds hundreds of thousands of distinct CDR3 sequences, with about 20% as singletons. This clonotype was recorded at least ten times. Its antigen is still unknown. The CDR3 has 13 amino acids. V was clipped by 6 bases and J by 0 bases, with 8 bases between them. Germline V gene data show CDR1 as SGHVS and CDR2 as FQNEAQ. V gene TRBV7-8 combines with J gene TRBJ1-1, with D tentatively TRBD1 (5 bases). This TCR was sampled from an adult woman who had mild COVID-19 (a few samples of this study predate the infection). Cell type and time point are not known. Sequenced sample: PBMCs or a T cell subset sorted from them (not recorded which). Here the CDR3 DNA reads TGTGCCAGCAGGACGGGGGTGAACACTGAAGCTTTCTTT. Translated, it gives CASRTGVNTEAFF.